The 7 T cell receptor beta chains below come from one sample, sequenced in a study of regulatory T cells in long-lasting Graves disease. Time point reported: newly diagnosed GD, antithyroid drugs for less than 3 months. From PBMCs, RNA was extracted and then used to make the TCR library. Library construction for TCR beta used iRepertoire HTBI primers and Arm-PCR of CDR3 regions. From the multiplex PCR reads, TCRdb called clonotypes with MiXCR, one entry per CDR3 protein. The sample yields about 420,000 distinct CDR3 sequences, about a sixth seen once. These data also featured in a second study, about T cells in Graves' hyperthyroidism and ophthalmopathy.

Sequenced here: peripheral blood mononuclear cells (PBMCs), sampled at new diagnosis, from a patient treated with antithyroid drugs. These receptors were obtained from a woman in her late teens or twenties with Graves disease.

This clonotype was seen repeatedly, ten times or more. The chain joins TRBV7-2 to TRBJ2-5, with TRBD2 identical over 11 bases. The V gene's germline CDR1 is SGHTA and CDR2 FQGNSA. The CDR3 consists of 16 residues. V was clipped by 1 base and J by 3 bases; unmatched bases: 4. For the CDR3, the DNA is TGTGCCAGCAGCTTAGTTACTAGCGGGAGCGAAGAGACCCAGTACTTC. It yields the protein CASSLVTSGSEETQYF.

The chain is built from TRBV9 and TRBJ2-1, with TRBD2 matching 10 bases. Germline CDR1 is SGDLS and CDR2 is YYNGEE. Trimming removed 0 bases from V and 4 bases from J; junction bases left unmatched: 7. The CDR3 contains 17 residues. CDR3 bases: TGTGCCAGCAGCGTAGAGGCCCTAGCGGGAGAGTACAATGAGCAGTTCTTC. Its protein product is CASSVEALAGEYNEQFF.

Points on this clonotype: No conserved phenylalanine or tryptophan ends this CDR3, so it is likely a read error. It is unclear where the CDR3 begins or ends on the DNA, so no DNA is shown, and the CDR3 is as TCRdb lists it. CDR3 protein: CSADGLAGAETEYL. The V gene is TRBV20-1, the J gene TRBJ2-5; the table's D call, TRBD2, was not checked against the DNA. CDR1 is DFQATT and CDR2 is SNEGSKA in the germline V gene (reference sequence). The CDR3 comprises 14 residues, both ends counted.

This clonotype appeared many times. The rearrangement joins TRBV11-2 to TRBJ2-3, with 11 positions matching TRBD2. J was trimmed by 5 bases and V by 5 bases; bases with no gene match: 15. The CDR3 runs 18 residues. Germline CDR1 and CDR2: SGHAT and FQNNGV. In DNA form, the CDR3 reads TGTGCCAGCAGCCCAACCACTAGCGGGAGCTTTTTGGGAGATACGCAGTATTTT. This sequence encodes CASSPTTSGSFLGDTQYF. The full variable domain, in which reference TRBV11-2 and TRBJ2-3 provide the parts outside the CDR3, is EAGVAQSPRYKIIEKRQSVAFWCNPISGHATLYWYQQILGQGPKLLIQFQNNGVVDDSQLPKDRFSAERLKGVDSTLKIQPAKLEDSAVYLCASSPTTSGSFLGDTQYFGPGTRLTVL.

This clonotype was recorded only once. A much more abundant neighbour one base away suggests this may be a read error. The chain is built from TRBV6-5 and TRBJ1-2; 7 nucleotides align to TRBD1. Germline-derived CDR1 and CDR2 are MNHEY and SVGAGI. The CDR3 length is 14 residues. J lost 6 bases, V lost 4 bases, and 8 bases had no gene match. The CDR3 region is CASSSSTGIDGYTF. CDR3 DNA sequence: TGTGCCAGCAGTTCCTCGACAGGGATAGATGGCTACACCTTC.

Only a few counts were recorded for this clonotype. For the CDR3, the DNA is TGTGCCAGCAAGAATAGCGGGATCACCGGGGAGCTGTTTTTT. This gives the protein CASKNSGITGELFF. The chain uses TRBV6-1 and TRBJ2-2, with 8 bases identical to TRBD2. The CDR3 is made up of 14 amino acids. CDR1 is MNHNS, CDR2 SASEGT, per germline. Trimming cost V 7 bases and J 4 bases; bases outside gene matches: 5.

This clonotype has just a few counts. The chain joins TRBV5-6 to TRBJ2-5; perhaps TRBD2 as D (7 bases). This CDR3 has 15 amino acids. CDR1 SGHDT and CDR2 YYEEEE come from the germline V gene. V was clipped by 4 bases and J by 2 bases, with 15 bases between them. The CDR3 sequence: CASSRRGGGQETQYF. CDR3 DNA sequence: TGTGCCAGCAGCCGAAGGGGGGGAGGGCAAGAGACCCAGTACTTC.